These 13 T cell receptor beta chains were sequenced from one sample in a study of long-term antiretroviral therapy in people with HIV (dated by TCRdb to 2022 to 2024). The immunoSEQ hsTCRB v3.0 assay was used at survey level resolution to sequence the TRB variable region. The table was pulled from immuneACCESS by TCRdb, which kept in-frame rearrangements only. Such tables lose some clones; where checked, under half of the loss comes from unresolved V genes, and the rest has no known cause. In this sample the table shows about 21,000 clones, approximately 77% of which occur a single time. 8% to 9% of the sample lies in the top ten. This material consisted of unsorted PBMCs, taken at the start of antiretroviral therapy. The receptors were gathered from a man aged 50-59 years with HIV.

This clone was recorded once. J is TRBJ1-1 and V is TRBV21-1; no DNA check was done on the table's D call, TRBD1. TRBV21-1 counts as a pseudogene. This CDR3 is built from 18 residues. As DNA, the CDR3 is TGTGCCAGCAGCAAATTGAGTGGGACAGGAAAGATGAACACTGAAGCTTTCTTT. Translated: CASSKLSGTGKMNTEAFF.

The chain combines TRBV15 with TRBJ2-7; TRBD1 might be the D (5 bases). The germline V gene encodes CDR1 LNHNV and CDR2 YYDKDF (reference sequence). The CDR3 length is 13 residues. The germline V and J ends were trimmed by 3 bases and 5 bases, with 11 bases remaining between them. The CDR3 nucleotides are TGTGCCACCAGCAGCCGTACAGGTAACGAGCAGTACTTC. This gives the protein CATSSRTGNEQYF.

This sequence joins TRBV5-6 and TRBJ1-2; weak D call: TRBD1 (6 bases). CDR1 is SGHDT and CDR2 is YYEEEE in the germline V gene. V was cut by 4 bases and J by 7 bases, with 17 bases left in between. This CDR3 comprises 14 residues. CDR3 in DNA: TGTGCCAGCAGCCTGGTCGGGGGCTGGGTTGGCTACACCTTC. Translated: CASSLVGGWVGYTF.

V usage is TRBV16 and J usage is TRBJ2-3; D gene unclear. Trimming cost V 6 bases and J 4 bases, with 14 bases left between them. CDR1 and CDR2 (germline): KGHSY, FQNENV. The CDR3 spans 14 residues. The CDR3 sequence is CASRPNKVSDTQYF. In nucleotides, the CDR3 is TGTGCCAGCAGACCAAACAAGGTGTCAGATACGCAGTATTTT.

The CDR3 reads CASSQVAFEQGDEQYF. As DNA, the CDR3 is TGTGCCAGCAGCCAAGTTGCTTTTGAGCAGGGCGACGAGCAGTACTTC. The chain recombines TRBV14 with TRBJ2-7, with D perhaps TRBD1 (5 bases). CDR3 size: 16 residues. V gave up 1 base and J gave up 5 bases, with 18 bases separating them. Germline CDR1 reads SGHDN; CDR2 reads FVKESK.

This clone was picked up a small number of times. V is TRBV7-6 and J is TRBJ2-2; no clear D gene. Germline V CDR1 and CDR2: SGHVS, FNYEAQ. V dropped 4 bases and J dropped 1 base, with 10 bases sitting between them. The CDR3 has 15 amino acids. This CDR3 is CASSSPGVNTGELFF. CDR3 coding DNA: TGTGCCAGCAGCTCCCCTGGGGTGAACACCGGGGAGCTGTTTTTT.

The chain links TRBV5-1 to TRBJ1-1, with D unclear. Germline V gives CDR1 SGHRS, CDR2 YFSETQ. V lost 0 bases to trimming and J lost 1 base, with 7 bases between them. There are 14 residues in the CDR3. CDR3 nucleotide sequence: TGCGCCAGCAGCTTGGGCGGCGGGAACACTGAAGCTTTCTTT. This codes for CASSLGGGNTEAFF.

The V and J genes are TRBV19 and TRBJ1-2; D unresolved. The CDR3 is made up of 13 amino acids. The germline V gene encodes CDR1 LNHDA and CDR2 SQIVND (reference sequence). V lost 1 base and J lost 2, with 5 bases in between. DNA of the CDR3: TGTGCCAGTAGTATAGGATTCAACTATGGCTACACCTTC. It is translated as CASSIGFNYGYTF. Full variable domain (outside the CDR3, taken from reference TRBV19 and TRBJ1-2): DGGITQSPKYLFRKEGQNVTLSCEQNLNHDAMYWYRQDPGQGLRLIYYSQIVNDFQKGDIAEGYSVSREKKESFPLTVTSAQKNPTAFYLCASSIGFNYGYTFGSGTRLTVV.

In this sample, this clone turned up once. The chain links TRBV6-5 to TRBJ2-7; 10 positions agree with TRBD2. The CDR3 is 16 amino acids. V was clipped by 0 bases and J by 7 bases; unmatched bases: 9. The germline V gene has CDR1 MNHEY and CDR2 SVGAGI. CDR3 DNA: TGTGCCAGCAGTTACTCACCAGCGGGAGGGCCGTTTGAGCAGTACTTC. This codes for CASSYSPAGGPFEQYF.

V is TRBV5-1 and J is TRBJ1-1; unclear D gene. In germline, CDR1 is SGHRS, CDR2 YFSETQ. The CDR3 runs 14 residues. V lost 5 bases and J lost 3, with 14 bases in between. The CDR3 DNA reads TGCGCCAGCAGTTGGGCCGGGTCAGACACTGAAGCTTTCTTT. Residues: CASSWAGSDTEAFF.

This chain links TRBV15 with TRBJ2-2, with D possibly being TRBD2 (5 bases). The V gene lost 5 bases and the J gene lost 3 bases, with 13 bases spanning the gap. Germline V gene data show CDR1 as LNHNV and CDR2 as YYDKDF (reference sequence). The CDR3 consists of 15 residues. CDR3 loop: CATSPSPGYTGELFF. CDR3 sequence (DNA): TGTGCCACCAGCCCTTCGCCGGGGTACACCGGGGAGCTGTTTTTT.

The CDR3 region has the DNA TGTGCCAGCAGTTTTTACAGGGAGTCCTACGAGCAGTACTTC. It codes for CASSFYRESYEQYF. The rearrangement joins TRBV6-5 to TRBJ2-7; the D gene is possibly TRBD1 (6 bases). The CDR3 is 14 amino acids. CDR1 MNHEY and CDR2 SVGAGI come from the germline V gene. Trimming took off 4 bases at V and 1 base at J, with 11 bases between the two ends.

This clone was seen more than once but under ten times. V gene TRBV4-1 combines with J gene TRBJ2-2; 9 nucleotides agree with TRBD1. The CDR3 spans 18 residues. CDR1 is MGHRA and CDR2 is YSYEKL in the germline V gene. Trimming removed 0 bases from V and 6 bases from J; junction bases left unmatched: 11. CDR3 in amino acids: CASSQDHRGQGLPGELFF. The CDR3 region has the DNA TGCGCCAGCAGCCAAGATCACAGGGGACAGGGTCTCCCCGGGGAGCTGTTTTTT.